The rows below give T cell receptor beta chains drawn from one sample of a study of T cells in Graves' hyperthyroidism and ophthalmopathy. TCRdb used MiXCR to reprocess the multiplex PCR reads, holding one entry per CDR3 protein. The sample yields roughly 500,000 distinct CDR3 sequences, 15% to 20% seen once. The source material was blood. Receptors were obtained from a woman in her twenties or thirties with Graves' ophthalmopathy. CDR3s leave out the opening cysteine and the closing phenylalanine or tryptophan. Fields, in order: J gene, clone size, V gene, CDR3 protein. Size is omitted from some rows. Given values are once, few, many or a class for expanded clones.

TRBJ2-7	many	TRBV28	ASSLATYAEQY
TRBJ2-7	NA	TRBV7-2	ASRRPGSSYEQY
TRBJ2-1	many	TRBV7-2	ASSSKAGVASLGYNEQF
TRBJ1-1	many	TRBV20-1	SAAPVRMNTEAF
TRBJ2-7	NA	TRBV4-3	ASSPSGQGAYEQY
TRBJ2-2	once	TRBV6-1	ASSVLTDTGELF
TRBJ2-5	many	TRBV28	ASTWTGERETQY
TRBJ2-5	NA	TRBV5-1	ASSLDPGGGHQY
TRBJ1-1	many	TRBV27	ASSFNQDLNTEAF
TRBJ2-5	few	TRBV13	ASRDSSNQETQY
TRBJ2-2	many	TRBV20-1	SASAPGGSSTGELF
TRBJ1-2	NA	TRBV4-3	ASKRGAGNNYGYT
TRBJ2-5	few	TRBV27	ASSLFVGETQY
TRBJ2-3	once	TRBV19	ASSSTSGIGTDTQY
TRBJ1-2	few	TRBV9	ASSVDPTTSSGYT
TRBJ1-4	many	TRBV2	ASMSRGYEKLF
TRBJ2-2	few	TRBV28	ASSYRDREFRELF
TRBJ2-7	NA	TRBV27	ASSYRGPLYEQY
TRBJ2-7	few	TRBV2	ASLTGQGVYEQY
TRBJ2-3	NA	TRBV29-1	SVAASGRAPDTQY
TRBJ2-1	many	TRBV28	ASRGSASSYNEQF
TRBJ2-7	many	TRBV12-3/TRBV12-4	ASSFRAAIYEQY
TRBJ2-1	NA	TRBV27	ASTLGVSYNEQF
TRBJ2-3	many	TRBV2	ASSDRVLATDTQY
TRBJ2-1	once	TRBV6-1	ASSKAGGLGEQF
TRBJ1-1	few	TRBV29-1	SVLCRAGDTEAF
TRBJ2-3	many	TRBV4-3	ASSQALTDTQY
TRBJ2-7	many	TRBV28	AIESPGTVNEQY
TRBJ2-1	NA	TRBV20-1	SARDLLAGGPDEQF
TRBJ2-1	few	TRBV28	ASSFGEVRGSGEQF
TRBJ1-5	few	TRBV20-1	SARADRGSFHSNQPQH
TRBJ2-3	many	TRBV27	ASSPTGPAPTDTQY
TRBJ1-3	few	TRBV7-2	ASSLQGENTIY
TRBJ2-5	many	TRBV12-3/TRBV12-4	ASSPRAPQETQY
TRBJ2-7	many	TRBV20-1	SARDQRLAGYDEQY